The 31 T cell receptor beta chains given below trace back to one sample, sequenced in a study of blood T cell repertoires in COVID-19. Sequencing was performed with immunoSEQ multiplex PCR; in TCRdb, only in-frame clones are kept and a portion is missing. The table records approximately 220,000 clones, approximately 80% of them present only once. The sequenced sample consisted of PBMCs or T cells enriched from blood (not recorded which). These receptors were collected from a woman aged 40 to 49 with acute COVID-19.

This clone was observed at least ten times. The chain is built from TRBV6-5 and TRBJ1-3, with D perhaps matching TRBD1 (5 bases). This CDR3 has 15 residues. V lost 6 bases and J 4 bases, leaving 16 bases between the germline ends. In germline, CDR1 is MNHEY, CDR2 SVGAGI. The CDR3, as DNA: TGTGCCAGCAGACGATCCGGGACTGCAGGAAACACCATATATTTT. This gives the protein CASRRSGTAGNTIYF.

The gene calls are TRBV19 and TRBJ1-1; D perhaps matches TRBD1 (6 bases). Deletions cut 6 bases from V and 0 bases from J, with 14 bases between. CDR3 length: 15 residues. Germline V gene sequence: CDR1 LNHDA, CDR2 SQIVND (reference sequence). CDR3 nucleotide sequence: TGTGCCAGTAGCAGACGACAGGCCCTGAACACTGAAGCTTTCTTT. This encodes CASSRRQALNTEAFF.

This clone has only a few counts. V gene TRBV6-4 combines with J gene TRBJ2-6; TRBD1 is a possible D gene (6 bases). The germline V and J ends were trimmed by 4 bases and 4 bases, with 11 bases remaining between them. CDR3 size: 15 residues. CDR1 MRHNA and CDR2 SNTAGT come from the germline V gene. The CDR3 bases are TGTGCCAGCAGTGGCACAGGGAGCGGGGCCAACGTCCTGACTTTC. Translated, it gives CASSGTGSGANVLTF.

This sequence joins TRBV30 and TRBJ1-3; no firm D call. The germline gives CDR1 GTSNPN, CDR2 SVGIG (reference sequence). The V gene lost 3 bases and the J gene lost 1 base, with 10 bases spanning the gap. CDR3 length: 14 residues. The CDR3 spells CAWSASRSGNTIYF. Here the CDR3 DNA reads TGTGCCTGGAGCGCCTCGCGATCTGGAAACACCATATATTTT. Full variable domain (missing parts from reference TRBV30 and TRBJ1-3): SQTIHQWPATLVQPVGSPLSLECTVEGTSNPNLYWYRQAAGRGLQLLFYSVGIGQISSEVPQNLSASRPQDRQFILSSKKLLLSDSGFYLCAWSASRSGNTIYFGEGSWLTVV.

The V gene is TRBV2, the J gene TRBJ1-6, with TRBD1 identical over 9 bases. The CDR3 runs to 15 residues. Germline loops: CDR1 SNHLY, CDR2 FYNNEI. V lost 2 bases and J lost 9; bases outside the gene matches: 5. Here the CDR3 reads CASSERTGGGSPLHF. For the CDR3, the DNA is TGTGCCAGCAGTGAACGAACAGGGGGCGGTTCACCCCTCCACTTT.

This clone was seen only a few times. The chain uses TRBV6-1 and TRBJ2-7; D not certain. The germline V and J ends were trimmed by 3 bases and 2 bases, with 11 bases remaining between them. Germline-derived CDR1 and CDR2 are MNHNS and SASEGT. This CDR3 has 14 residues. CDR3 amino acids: CASSDSFGAYEQYF. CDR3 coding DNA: TGTGCCAGCAGTGATAGCTTCGGCGCCTACGAGCAGTACTTC.

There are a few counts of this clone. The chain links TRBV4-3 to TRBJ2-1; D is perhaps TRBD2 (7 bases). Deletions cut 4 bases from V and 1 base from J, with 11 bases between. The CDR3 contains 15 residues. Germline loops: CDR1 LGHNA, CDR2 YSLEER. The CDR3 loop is CASSPRGASYNEQFF. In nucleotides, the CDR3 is TGCGCCAGCAGCCCTCGGGGGGCTTCCTACAATGAGCAGTTCTTC.

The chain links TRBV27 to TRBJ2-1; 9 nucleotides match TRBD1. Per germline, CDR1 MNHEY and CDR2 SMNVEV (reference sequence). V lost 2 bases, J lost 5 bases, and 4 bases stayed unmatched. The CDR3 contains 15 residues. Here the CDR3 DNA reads TGTGCCAGCAGTTTACGGGACAGGGACCACAATGAGCAGTTCTTC. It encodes CASSLRDRDHNEQFF.

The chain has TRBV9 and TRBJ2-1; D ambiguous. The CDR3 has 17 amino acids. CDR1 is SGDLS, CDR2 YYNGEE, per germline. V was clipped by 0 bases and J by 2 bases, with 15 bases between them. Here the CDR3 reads CASSVVGTELTYNEQFF. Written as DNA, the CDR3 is TGTGCCAGCAGCGTAGTGGGTACGGAGCTCACCTACAATGAGCAGTTCTTC.

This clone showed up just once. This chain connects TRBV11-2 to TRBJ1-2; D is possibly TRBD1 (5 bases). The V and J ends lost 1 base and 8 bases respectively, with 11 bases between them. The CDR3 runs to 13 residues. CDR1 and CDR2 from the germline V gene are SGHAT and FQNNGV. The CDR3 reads CASSLVRGVGYTF. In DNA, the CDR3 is TGTGCCAGCAGCTTAGTCCGGGGGGTCGGCTACACCTTC.

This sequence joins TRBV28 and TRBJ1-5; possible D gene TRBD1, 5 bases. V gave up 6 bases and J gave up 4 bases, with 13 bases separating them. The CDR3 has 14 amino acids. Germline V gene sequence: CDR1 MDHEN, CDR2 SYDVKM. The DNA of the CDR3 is TGTGCCAGCAGGGGGACTTTGAGAAATCAGCCCCAGCATTTT. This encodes CASRGTLRNQPQHF.

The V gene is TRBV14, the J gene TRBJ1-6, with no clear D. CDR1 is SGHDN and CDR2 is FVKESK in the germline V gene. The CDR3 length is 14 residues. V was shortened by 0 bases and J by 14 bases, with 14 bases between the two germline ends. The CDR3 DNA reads TGTGCCAGCAGCCAAGAAGTACGGGGTAGAGCCCTCCACTTT. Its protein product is CASSQEVRGRALHF.

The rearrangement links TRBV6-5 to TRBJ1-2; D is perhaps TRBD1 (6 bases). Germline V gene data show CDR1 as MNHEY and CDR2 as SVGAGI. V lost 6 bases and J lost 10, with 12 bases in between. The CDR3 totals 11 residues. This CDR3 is CASRQQGDYTF. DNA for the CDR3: TGTGCCAGCAGGCAACAGGGAGACTACACCTTC.

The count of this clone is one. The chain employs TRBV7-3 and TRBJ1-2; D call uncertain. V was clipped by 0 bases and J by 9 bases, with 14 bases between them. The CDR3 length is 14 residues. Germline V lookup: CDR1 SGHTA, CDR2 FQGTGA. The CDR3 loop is CASSLTVWGVSYTF. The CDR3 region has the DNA TGTGCCAGCAGCTTAACGGTGTGGGGAGTCAGCTACACCTTC.

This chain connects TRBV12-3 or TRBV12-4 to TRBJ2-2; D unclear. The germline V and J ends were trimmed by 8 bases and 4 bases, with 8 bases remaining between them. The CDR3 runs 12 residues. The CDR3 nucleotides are TGTGCCAGCTTGAGGAGCACCGGGGAGCTGTTTTTT. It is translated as CASLRSTGELFF.

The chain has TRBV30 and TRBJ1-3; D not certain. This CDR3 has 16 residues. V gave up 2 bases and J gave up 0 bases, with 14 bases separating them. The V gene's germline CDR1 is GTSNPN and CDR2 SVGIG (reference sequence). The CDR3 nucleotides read TGTGCCTGGAGTCTTGAGACCGCTAGCTCTGGAAACACCATATATTTT. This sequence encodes CAWSLETASSGNTIYF. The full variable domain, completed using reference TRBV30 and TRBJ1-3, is SQTIHQWPATLVQPVGSPLSLECTVEGTSNPNLYWYRQAAGRGLQLLFYSVGIGQISSEVPQNLSASRPQDRQFILSSKKLLLSDSGFYLCAWSLETASSGNTIYFGEGSWLTVV.

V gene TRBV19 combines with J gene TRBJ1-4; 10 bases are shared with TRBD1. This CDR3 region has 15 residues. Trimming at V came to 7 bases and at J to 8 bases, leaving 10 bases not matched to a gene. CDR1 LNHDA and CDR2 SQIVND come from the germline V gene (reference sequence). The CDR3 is CASMDSGTGAEKLFF. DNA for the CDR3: TGTGCCAGTATGGATTCCGGGACAGGGGCGGAAAAACTGTTTTTT. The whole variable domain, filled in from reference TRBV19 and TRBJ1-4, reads DGGITQSPKYLFRKEGQNVTLSCEQNLNHDAMYWYRQDPGQGLRLIYYSQIVNDFQKGDIAEGYSVSREKKESFPLTVTSAQKNPTAFYLCASMDSGTGAEKLFFGSGTQLSVL.

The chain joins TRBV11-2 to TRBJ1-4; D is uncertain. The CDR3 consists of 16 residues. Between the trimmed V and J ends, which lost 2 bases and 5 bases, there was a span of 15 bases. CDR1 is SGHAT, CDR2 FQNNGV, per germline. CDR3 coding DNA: TGTGCCAGCAGCTTATTTAACGGAGGGCTAAATGAAAAACTGTTTTTT. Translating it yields CASSLFNGGLNEKLFF. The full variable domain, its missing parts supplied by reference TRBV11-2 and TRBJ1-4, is EAGVAQSPRYKIIEKRQSVAFWCNPISGHATLYWYQQILGQGPKLLIQFQNNGVVDDSQLPKDRFSAERLKGVDSTLKIQPAKLEDSAVYLCASSLFNGGLNEKLFFGSGTQLSVL.

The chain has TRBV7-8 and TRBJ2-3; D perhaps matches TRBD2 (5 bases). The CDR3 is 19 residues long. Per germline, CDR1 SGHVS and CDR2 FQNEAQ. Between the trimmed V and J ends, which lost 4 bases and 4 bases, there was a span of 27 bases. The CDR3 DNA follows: TGTGCCAGCAGCTCCCGGAGGCGAACTAGTCTATTTAGGGCAGATACGCAGTATTTT. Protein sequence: CASSSRRRTSLFRADTQYF. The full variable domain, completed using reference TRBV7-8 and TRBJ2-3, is GAGVSQSPRYKVAKRGQDVALRCDPISGHVSLFWYQQALGQGPEFLTYFQNEAQLDKSGLPSDRFFAERPEGSVSTLKIQRTQQEDSAVYLCASSSRRRTSLFRADTQYFGPGTRLTVL.

The CDR3 spells CASSVDEGRYGYTF. The CDR3 DNA is TGTGCCAGCAGCGTAGACGAGGGGAGGTATGGCTACACCTTC. The chain recombines TRBV9 with TRBJ1-2; weak D call: TRBD1 (5 bases). This CDR3 has 14 amino acids. Germline V gene lookup returns CDR1 SGDLS and CDR2 YYNGEE. With 0 bases removed from V and 5 bases from J, the gap between germline ends came to 11 bases.

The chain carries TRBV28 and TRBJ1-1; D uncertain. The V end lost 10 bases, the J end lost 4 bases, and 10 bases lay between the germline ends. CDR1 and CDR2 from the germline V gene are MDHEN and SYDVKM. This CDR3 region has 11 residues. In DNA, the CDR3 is TGTGCCACCCACCGGAGCACTGAAGCTTTCTTT. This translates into CATHRSTEAFF.

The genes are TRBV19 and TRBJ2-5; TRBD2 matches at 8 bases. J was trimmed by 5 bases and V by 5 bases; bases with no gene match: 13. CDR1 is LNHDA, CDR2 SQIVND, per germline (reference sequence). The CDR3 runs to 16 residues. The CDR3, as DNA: TGTGCCAGTAGTTCACGTCGGGGGGGCCTCTCCGAGACCCAGTACTTC. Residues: CASSSRRGGLSETQYF.

This CDR3 is CASSESGENSPLHF. In DNA form, the CDR3 reads TGTGCCAGCAGTGAATCAGGGGAGAATTCACCCCTCCACTTT. This chain joins TRBV6-1 and TRBJ1-6, with D possibly matching TRBD1 (6 bases). Germline assignment: CDR1 MNHNS and CDR2 SASEGT. The length of the CDR3 is 14 residues. The ends were cut back, 2 bases at V and 7 bases at J, with 9 bases in the middle.

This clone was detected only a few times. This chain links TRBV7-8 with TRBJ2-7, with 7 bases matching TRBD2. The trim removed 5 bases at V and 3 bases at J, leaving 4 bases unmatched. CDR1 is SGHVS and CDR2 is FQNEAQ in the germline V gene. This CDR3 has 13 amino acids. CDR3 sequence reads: CASSRPGGYEQYF. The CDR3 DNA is TGTGCCAGCAGCCGCCCGGGGGGCTACGAGCAGTACTTC.

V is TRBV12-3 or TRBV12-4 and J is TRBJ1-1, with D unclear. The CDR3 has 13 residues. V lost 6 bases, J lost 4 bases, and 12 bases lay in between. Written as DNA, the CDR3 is TGTGCCAGCAGGGGTATTCGGGGCACTGAAGCTTTCTTT. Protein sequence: CASRGIRGTEAFF.

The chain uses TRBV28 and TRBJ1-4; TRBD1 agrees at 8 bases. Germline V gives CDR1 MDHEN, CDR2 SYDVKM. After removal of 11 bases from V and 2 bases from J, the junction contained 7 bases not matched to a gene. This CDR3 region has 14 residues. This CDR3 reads CAGKQGGTNEKLFF. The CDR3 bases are TGTGCCGGCAAACAGGGGGGGACTAATGAAAAACTGTTTTTT.

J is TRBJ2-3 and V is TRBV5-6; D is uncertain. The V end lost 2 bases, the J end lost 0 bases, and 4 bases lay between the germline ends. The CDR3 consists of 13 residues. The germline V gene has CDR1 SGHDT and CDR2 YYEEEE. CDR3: CASSLTSTDTQYF. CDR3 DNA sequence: TGTGCCAGCAGCTTAACTAGCACAGATACGCAGTATTTT.

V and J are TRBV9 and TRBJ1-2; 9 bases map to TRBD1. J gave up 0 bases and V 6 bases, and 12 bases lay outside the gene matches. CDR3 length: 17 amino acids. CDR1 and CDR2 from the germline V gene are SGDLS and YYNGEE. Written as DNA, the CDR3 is TGTGCCAGCAATATACCGGGACAGGGTGCTACTAACTATGGCTACACCTTC. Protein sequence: CASNIPGQGATNYGYTF.

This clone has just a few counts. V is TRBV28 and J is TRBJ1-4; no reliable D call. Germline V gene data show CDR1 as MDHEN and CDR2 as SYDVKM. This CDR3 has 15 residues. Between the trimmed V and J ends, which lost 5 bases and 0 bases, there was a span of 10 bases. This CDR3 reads CASSLPTSTNEKLFF. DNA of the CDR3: TGTGCCAGCAGTCTCCCGACATCAACTAATGAAAAACTGTTTTTT. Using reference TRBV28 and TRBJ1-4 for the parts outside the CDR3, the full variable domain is DVKVTQSSRYLVKRTGEKVFLECVQDMDHENMFWYRQDPGLGLRLIYFSYDVKMKEKGDIPEGYSVSREKKERFSLILESASTNQTSMYLCASSLPTSTNEKLFFGSGTQLSVL.

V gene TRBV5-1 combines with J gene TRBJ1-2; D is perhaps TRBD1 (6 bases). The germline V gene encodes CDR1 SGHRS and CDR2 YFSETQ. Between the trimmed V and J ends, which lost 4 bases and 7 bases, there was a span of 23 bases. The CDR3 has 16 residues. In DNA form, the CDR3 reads TGCGCCAGCAGCCGAACTGGGGCGGGGGGGCCCGGTGGCTACACCTTC. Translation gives CASSRTGAGGPGGYTF.

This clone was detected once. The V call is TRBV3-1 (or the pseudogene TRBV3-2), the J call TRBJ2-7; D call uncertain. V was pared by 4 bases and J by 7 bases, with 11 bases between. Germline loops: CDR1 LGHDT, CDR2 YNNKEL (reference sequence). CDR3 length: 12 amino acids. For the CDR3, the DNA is TGTGCCAGCAGCCTTCCCCCAGGTGAGCAGTACTTC. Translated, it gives CASSLPPGEQYF.